The text below deals with one TCR beta chain. Its specificity is unknown. This specimen belongs to a study of T cells after yellow fever vaccination. Study outcomes and limitations: Abundant clonotypes from the bulk population could have been carried over as contaminants into FACS-sorted repertoires. A small share of clonotypes appeared in both CD4 and CD8 compartments.

The study made its TCR cDNA through 5'RACE template switching. That step introduced a universal primer site along with UMIs. A single record per CDR3 protein comes from TCRdb applying MiXCR to the 5' RACE reads. The sample contains 300,000 or so distinct CDR3 sequences, 10% to 15% of which appear only once. This TCR was sampled from a young man who received the YFV17D yellow fever vaccine. This material consisted of CD4+ T cells sorted from PBMCs, taken 45 days after the yellow fever booster vaccination.

The CDR3 region has the DNA TGTGCCAGCAGCCCGGAGACTGCGATCTCTGGAAACACCATATATTTT. It specifies CASSPETAISGNTIYF. The chain combines TRBV7-6 with TRBJ1-3; D uncertain. V was shortened by 5 bases and J by 0 bases, with 14 bases between the two germline ends. The germline gives CDR1 SGHVS, CDR2 FNYEAQ. The CDR3 is 16 amino acids.